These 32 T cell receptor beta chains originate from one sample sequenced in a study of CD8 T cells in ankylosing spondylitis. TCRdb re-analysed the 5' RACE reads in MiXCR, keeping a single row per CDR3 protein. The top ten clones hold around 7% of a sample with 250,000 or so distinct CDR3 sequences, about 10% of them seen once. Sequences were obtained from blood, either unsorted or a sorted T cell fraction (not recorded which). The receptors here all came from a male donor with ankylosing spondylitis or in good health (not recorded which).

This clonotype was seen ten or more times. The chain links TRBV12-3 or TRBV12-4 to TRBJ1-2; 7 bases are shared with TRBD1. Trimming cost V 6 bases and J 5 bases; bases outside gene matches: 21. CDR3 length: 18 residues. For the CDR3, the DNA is TGTGCCAGCAGCCATATAGACAGGGTCCGTCAAAAATATTATGGCTACACCTTC. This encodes CASSHIDRVRQKYYGYTF.

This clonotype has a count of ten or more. The CDR3 coding sequence is TGTGCCAGCAGCCGGGAGACACTAGTTGGGCAGTATTTT. It translates to CASSRETLVGQYF. This sequence joins TRBV6-1 and TRBJ2-3; TRBD2 is a possible D gene (6 bases). The CDR3 loop spans 13 amino acids. CDR1 MNHNS and CDR2 SASEGT come from the germline V gene. Trimming took off 6 bases at V and 11 bases at J, with 18 bases between the two ends.

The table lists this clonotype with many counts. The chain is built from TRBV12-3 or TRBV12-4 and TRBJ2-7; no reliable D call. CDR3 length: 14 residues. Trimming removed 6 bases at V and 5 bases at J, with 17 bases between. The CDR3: CASRSQIGVHEQYF. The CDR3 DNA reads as TGTGCCAGCAGATCCCAGATTGGAGTTCACGAGCAGTACTTC.

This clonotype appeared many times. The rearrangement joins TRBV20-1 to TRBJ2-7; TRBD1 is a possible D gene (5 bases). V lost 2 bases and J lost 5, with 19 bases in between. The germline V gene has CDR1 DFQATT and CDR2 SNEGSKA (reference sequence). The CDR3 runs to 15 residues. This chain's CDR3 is CSARSSAGRFDEQYF. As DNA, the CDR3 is TGCAGTGCTAGATCTTCGGCAGGGCGGTTCGACGAGCAGTACTTC.

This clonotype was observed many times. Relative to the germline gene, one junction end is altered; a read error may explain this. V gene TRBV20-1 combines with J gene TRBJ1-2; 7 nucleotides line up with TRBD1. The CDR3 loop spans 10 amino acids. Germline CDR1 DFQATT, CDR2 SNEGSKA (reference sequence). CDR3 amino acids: CSAEGAGGFF. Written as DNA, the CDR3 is TGCAGTGCCGAGGGGGCGGGTGGATTTTTC.

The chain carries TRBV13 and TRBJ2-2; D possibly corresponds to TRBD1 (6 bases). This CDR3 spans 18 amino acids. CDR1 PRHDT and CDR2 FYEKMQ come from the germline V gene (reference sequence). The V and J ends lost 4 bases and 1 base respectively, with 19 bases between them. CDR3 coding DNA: TGTGCCAGCAGCTCGTCTGCCGTACCGGGACAGAACACCGGGGAGCTGTTTTTT. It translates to CASSSSAVPGQNTGELFF.

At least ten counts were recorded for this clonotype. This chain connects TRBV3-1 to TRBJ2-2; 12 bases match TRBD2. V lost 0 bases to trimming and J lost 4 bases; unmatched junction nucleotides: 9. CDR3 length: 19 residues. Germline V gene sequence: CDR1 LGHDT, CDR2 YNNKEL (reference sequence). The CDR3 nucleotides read TGTGCCAGCAGCCAAGATAGCGGTGGGACTAGCGGGTTCACCGGGGAGCTGTTTTTT. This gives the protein CASSQDSGGTSGFTGELFF.

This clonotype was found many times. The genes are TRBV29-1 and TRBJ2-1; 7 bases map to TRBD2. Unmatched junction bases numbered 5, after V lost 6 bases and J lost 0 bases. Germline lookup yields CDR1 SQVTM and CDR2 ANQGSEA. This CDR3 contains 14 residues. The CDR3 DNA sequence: TGCAGCGTGACCCTAGCGGACTCCTACAATGAGCAGTTCTTC. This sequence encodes CSVTLADSYNEQFF.

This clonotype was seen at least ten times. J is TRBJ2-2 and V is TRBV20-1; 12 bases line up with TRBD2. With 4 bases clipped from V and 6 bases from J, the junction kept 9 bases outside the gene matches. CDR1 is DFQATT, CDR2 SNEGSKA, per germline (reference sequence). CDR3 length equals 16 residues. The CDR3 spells CSAIALAGGPAGELFF. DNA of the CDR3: TGCAGTGCTATCGCCCTAGCGGGGGGGCCCGCCGGGGAGCTGTTTTTT.

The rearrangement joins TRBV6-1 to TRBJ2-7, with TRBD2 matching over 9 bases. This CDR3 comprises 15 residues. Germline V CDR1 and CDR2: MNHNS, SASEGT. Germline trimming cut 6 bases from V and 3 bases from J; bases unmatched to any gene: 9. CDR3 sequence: CASRDIAGEVYEQYF. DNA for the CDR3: TGTGCCAGCAGAGATATAGCGGGAGAGGTCTACGAGCAGTACTTC.

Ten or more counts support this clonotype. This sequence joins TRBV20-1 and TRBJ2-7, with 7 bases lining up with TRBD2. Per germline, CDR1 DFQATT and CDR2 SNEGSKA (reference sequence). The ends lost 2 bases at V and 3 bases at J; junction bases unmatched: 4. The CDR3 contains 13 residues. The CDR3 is CSARPGGNYEQYF. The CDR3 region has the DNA TGCAGTGCTAGACCGGGAGGTAACTACGAGCAGTACTTC.

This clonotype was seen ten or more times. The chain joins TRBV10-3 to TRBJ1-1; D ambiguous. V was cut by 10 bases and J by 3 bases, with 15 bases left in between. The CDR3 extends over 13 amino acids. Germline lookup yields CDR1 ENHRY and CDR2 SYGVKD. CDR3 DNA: TGTGCCACCCTGGACGGGGAGGACACTGAAGCTTTCTTT. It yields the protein CATLDGEDTEAFF.

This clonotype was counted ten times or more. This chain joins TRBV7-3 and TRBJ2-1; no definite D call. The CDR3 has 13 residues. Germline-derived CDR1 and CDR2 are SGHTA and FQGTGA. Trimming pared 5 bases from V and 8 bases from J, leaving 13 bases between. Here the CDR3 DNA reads TGTGCCAGCAGCAAACAAAAAGGCTATGAGCAGTTCTTC. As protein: CASSKQKGYEQFF.

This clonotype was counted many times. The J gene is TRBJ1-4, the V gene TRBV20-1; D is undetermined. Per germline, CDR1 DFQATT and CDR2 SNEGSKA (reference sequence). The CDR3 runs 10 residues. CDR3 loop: CQATNEKLFF. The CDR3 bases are TGCCAGGCAACTAATGAAAAACTGTTTTTT.

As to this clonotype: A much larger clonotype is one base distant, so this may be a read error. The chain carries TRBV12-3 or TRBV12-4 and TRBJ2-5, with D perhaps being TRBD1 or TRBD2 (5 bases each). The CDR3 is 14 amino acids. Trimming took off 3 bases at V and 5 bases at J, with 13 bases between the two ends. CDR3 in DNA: TGTGCCAGCAGTTTGAGGGGATCAGGGGAGACCCAGTACTTC. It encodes CASSLRGSGETQYF.

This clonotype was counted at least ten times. The CDR3 region has the DNA TGTGCCAGCAGTTATTACCCCGGGGAGCTGTTTTTT. Residues: CASSYYPGELFF. V is TRBV6-5 and J is TRBJ2-2; D is uncertain. The CDR3 extends over 12 amino acids. Germline assignment: CDR1 MNHEY and CDR2 SVGAGI. V shed 3 bases and J shed 6 bases, with 5 bases lying between them.

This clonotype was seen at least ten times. CDR3 residues: CASSLSGGTTDTQYF. CDR3 bases: TGTGCCAGCAGTTTAAGCGGGGGGACCACAGATACGCAGTATTTT. The chain uses TRBV12-3 or TRBV12-4 and TRBJ2-3; TRBD2 matches at 9 bases. The CDR3 runs 15 residues. After removal of 2 bases from V and 2 bases from J, the junction contained 2 bases not matched to a gene.

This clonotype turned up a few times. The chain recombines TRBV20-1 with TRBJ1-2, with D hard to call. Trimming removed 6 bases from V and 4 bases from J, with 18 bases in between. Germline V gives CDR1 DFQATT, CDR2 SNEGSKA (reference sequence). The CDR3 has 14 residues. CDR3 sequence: CSAPLREGGYGYTF. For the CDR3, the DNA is TGCAGTGCCCCCCTGAGAGAAGGCGGCTATGGCTACACCTTC.

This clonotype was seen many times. The CDR3 sequence: CSASRTTDRLGSSNQPQHF. CDR3 DNA: TGCAGTGCTAGCCGGACGACCGACCGGTTGGGATCTAGCAATCAGCCCCAGCATTTT. The rearrangement links TRBV20-1 to TRBJ1-5, with D hard to call. The V gene lost 3 bases and the J gene lost 0 bases, with 24 bases spanning the gap. Germline loops: CDR1 DFQATT, CDR2 SNEGSKA (reference sequence). This CDR3 contains 19 residues.

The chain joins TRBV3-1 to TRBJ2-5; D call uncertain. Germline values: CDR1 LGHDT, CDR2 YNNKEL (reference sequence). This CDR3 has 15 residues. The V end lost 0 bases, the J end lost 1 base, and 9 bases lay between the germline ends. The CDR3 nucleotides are TGTGCCAGCAGCCAAGATCGGGTCACCCAAGAGACCCAGTACTTC. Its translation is CASSQDRVTQETQYF.

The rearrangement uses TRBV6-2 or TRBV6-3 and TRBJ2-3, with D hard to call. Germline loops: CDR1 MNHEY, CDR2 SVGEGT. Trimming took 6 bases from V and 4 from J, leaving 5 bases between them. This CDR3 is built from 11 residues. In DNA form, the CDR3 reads TGTGCCAGCAGCAGACCAGATACGCAGTATTTT. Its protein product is CASSRPDTQYF.

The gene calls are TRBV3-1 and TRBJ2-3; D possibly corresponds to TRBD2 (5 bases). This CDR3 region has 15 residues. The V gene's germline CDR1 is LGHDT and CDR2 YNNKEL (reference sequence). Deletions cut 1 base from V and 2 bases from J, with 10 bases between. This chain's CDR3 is CASSQASGYTDTQYF. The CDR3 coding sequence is TGTGCCAGCAGCCAAGCCAGCGGTTACACAGATACGCAGTATTTT.

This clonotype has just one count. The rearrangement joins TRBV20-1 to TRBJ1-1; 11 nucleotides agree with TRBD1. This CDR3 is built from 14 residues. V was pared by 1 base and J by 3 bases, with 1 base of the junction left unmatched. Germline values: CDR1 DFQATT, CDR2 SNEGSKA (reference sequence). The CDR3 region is CSARGTGGDTEAFF. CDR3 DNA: TGCAGTGCTAGAGGGACAGGGGGCGACACTGAAGCTTTCTTT.

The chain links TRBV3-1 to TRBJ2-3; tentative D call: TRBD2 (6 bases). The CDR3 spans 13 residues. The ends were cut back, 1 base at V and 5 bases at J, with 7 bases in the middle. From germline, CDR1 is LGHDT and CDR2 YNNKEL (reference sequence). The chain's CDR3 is CASSQVSGDTQYF. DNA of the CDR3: TGTGCCAGCAGCCAAGTTAGCGGAGATACGCAGTATTTT.

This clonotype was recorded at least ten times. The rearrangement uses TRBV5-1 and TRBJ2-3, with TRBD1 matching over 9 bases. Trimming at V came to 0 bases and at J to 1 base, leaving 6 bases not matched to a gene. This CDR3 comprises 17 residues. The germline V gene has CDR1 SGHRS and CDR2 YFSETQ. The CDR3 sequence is CASSLEDRTGGTDTQYF. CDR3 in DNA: TGCGCCAGCAGCTTGGAAGATCGGACAGGGGGCACAGATACGCAGTATTTT.

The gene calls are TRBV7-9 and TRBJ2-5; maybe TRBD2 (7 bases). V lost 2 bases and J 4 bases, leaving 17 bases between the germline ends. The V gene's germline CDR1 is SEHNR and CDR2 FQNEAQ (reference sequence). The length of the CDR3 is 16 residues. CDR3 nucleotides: TGTGCCAGCAGCTTACCAGTAACGGGGGGCGGAGAGACCCAGTACTTC. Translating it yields CASSLPVTGGGETQYF.

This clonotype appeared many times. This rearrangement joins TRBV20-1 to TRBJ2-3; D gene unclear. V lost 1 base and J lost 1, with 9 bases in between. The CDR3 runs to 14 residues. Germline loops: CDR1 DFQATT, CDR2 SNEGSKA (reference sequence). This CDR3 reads CSARVQSGTDTQYF. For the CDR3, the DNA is TGCAGTGCTAGAGTACAGTCGGGCACAGATACGCAGTATTTT.

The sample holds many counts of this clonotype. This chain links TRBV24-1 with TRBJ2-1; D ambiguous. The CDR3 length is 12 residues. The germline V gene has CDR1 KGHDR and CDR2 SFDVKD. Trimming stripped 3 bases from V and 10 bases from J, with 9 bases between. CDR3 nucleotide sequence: TGTGCCACCAGTGATAGTGGGGTAGAGCAGTTCTTC. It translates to CATSDSGVEQFF.

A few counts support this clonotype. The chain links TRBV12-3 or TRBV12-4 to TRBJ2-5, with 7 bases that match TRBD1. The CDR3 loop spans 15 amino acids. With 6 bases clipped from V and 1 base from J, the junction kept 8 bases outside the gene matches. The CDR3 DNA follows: TGTGCCAGCAGCCGGATGGGACAGAGCCAAGAGACCCAGTACTTC. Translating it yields CASSRMGQSQETQYF.

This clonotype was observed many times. In DNA, the CDR3 is TGTGCCAGCAGTTACCGCCAGACGTCCTACGAGCAGTACTTC. Protein sequence: CASSYRQTSYEQYF. The chain couples TRBV6-5 to TRBJ2-7; D remains unclear. Germline CDR1 and CDR2: MNHEY and SVGAGI. The germline V and J ends were trimmed by 2 bases and 1 base, with 9 bases remaining between them. CDR3 size: 14 residues.

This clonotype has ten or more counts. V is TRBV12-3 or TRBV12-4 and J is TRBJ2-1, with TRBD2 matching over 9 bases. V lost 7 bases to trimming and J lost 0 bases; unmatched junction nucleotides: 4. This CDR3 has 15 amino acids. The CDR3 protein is CASTRAGGSYNEQFF. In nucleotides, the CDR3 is TGTGCCAGCACCCGAGCGGGGGGCTCCTACAATGAGCAGTTCTTC.

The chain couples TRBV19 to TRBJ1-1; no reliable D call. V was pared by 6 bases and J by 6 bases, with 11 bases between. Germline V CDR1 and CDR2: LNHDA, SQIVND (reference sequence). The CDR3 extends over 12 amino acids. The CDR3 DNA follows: TGTGCCAGTAGGGGTCGCGACCCTGAAGCTTTCTTT. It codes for CASRGRDPEAFF.